This TCR beta chain derives from a study of blood T cell repertoires in COVID-19. About the research overall: The cDNA or gDNA used as material had been derived from T cells, B-cell-depleted T cells, or PBMCs.

J was trimmed by 2 bases and V by 2 bases; bases with no gene match: 4. The CDR3 totals 15 residues. CDR1 is MNHEY, CDR2 SVGEGT, per germline. The protocol was immunoSEQ multiplex PCR, while the TCRdb copy is restricted to in-frame clones and leaves out a portion. The sample has about 350,000 clones, about 86% seen once; the top ten hold 7% to 7.5%. This chain links TRBV6-2 or TRBV6-3 with TRBJ2-7; 9 positions match TRBD1. The sample comprised peripheral blood. This clonotype originated in a woman aged 55-70 years with COVID-19, enrolled during active disease. The CDR3 sequence is CASSYDGTGPYEQYF. The CDR3 region has the DNA TGTGCCAGCAGTTACGACGGGACAGGGCCCTACGAGCAGTACTTC.